The source of this T cell receptor (beta chain) is a study of cytomegalovirus exposure and HLA in healthy donors. Across the study: About four fifths of roughly 400 genotyped donors fell in the Caucasian-associated ancestry cluster.

With respect to this clone: The antigen is not known.

Study-level findings and limits: The Asian-associated ancestry cluster reportedly had fewer N-insertions than the approximately 670-donor mean in a later analysis. The authors judged a highly shared variant cluster likely a sequencing artifact. Analysis performed later showed TCR beta chains linked to HLA being more clonally expanded than equally common others.

The study ran its PCR with 60 Vbeta and 13 Jbeta primers. Sequencing was performed with immunoSEQ multiplex PCR; in TCRdb, only in-frame clones are kept and a portion is missing. The data show 120,000 to 150,000 clones, with 79% seen just once and 6.5% to 8% held by the top ten. V was trimmed by 9 bases and J by 4 bases, leaving 21 bases between them. Germline lookup yields CDR1 LNHDA and CDR2 SQIVND (reference sequence). This CDR3 contains 15 residues. The sequence was obtained from a woman aged 35 to 49 in good health and CMV-seropositive. The V gene is TRBV19, the J gene TRBJ1-2; D possibly corresponds to TRBD1 (5 bases). The source material was PBMCs. This chain's CDR3 is CASSPGGADLYGYTF. The CDR3 DNA is TGTGCCAGCAGCCCCGGTGGGGCGGACCTCTATGGCTACACCTTC.